A selection of T cell receptor beta chains follows, all from one sample in a study of CD8+CD57+ T cells in acquired aplastic anemia. TCRdb re-called the reads through MiXCR, storing one row per CDR3 protein. The table has tens of thousands of distinct CDR3 sequences, under 50% seen once. Material: sorted CD4+, CD8+, or CD8+CD57+ T cells (not recorded which) from PBMCs. All receptors come from a human donor in good health, serving as a control. Both conserved end residues are part of each CDR3. A D gene is named only where the DNA matches it firmly. The size field is filled for only some rows; it gives once, few, many or a size class.

d_gene	abundance	v_gene	len	j_gene	CDR3aa	CDR3nt
TRBD2	many	TRBV20-1	14	TRBJ2-7	CSADSGGSSYEQYF	TGCAGTGCTGATAGCGGGGGGTCCTCCTACGAGCAGTACTTC
.	.	TRBV24-1	13	TRBJ1-2	CATSADSNYGYTF	TGTGCCACCAGTGCGGACAGTAACTATGGCTACACCTTC
TRBD2	.	TRBV7-9	18	TRBJ2-7	CASSFSDPGLARTYEQYF	TGTGCCAGCAGCTTTAGCGATCCAGGACTAGCAAGAACCTACGAGCAGTACTTC
.	many	TRBV4-1	13	TRBJ2-7	CASSQEGVREQYF	TGCGCCAGCAGCCAAGAAGGGGTACGCGAGCAGTACTTC
TRBD2	once	TRBV25-1	15	TRBJ2-3	CASSALAASTGTQYF	TGTGCCAGCAGTGCCCTAGCGGCGAGCACAGGTACGCAGTATTTT
.	few	TRBV7-8	13	TRBJ2-5	CASSFAYQETQYF	TGTGCCAGCAGCTTCGCGTACCAAGAGACCCAGTACTTC
.	.	TRBV2	11	TRBJ1-2	CASIPGGGDTF	TGTGCCAGCATCCCCGGGGGGGGGGACACCTTC
.	.	TRBV29-1	11	TRBJ1-2	CSVLGGYGYTF	TGCAGCGTTCTCGGAGGGTATGGCTACACCTTC
.	many	TRBV6-5	13	TRBJ1-1	CASSYSKNTEAFF	TGTGCCAGCAGTTACTCAAAGAACACTGAAGCTTTCTTT
.	many	TRBV9	14	TRBJ2-7	CASSPLGGTYEQYF	TGTGCCAGCAGTCCCCTCGGTGGGACCTACGAGCAGTACTTC
.	.	TRBV9	13	TRBJ1-2	CASSVAGVEGYTF	TGTGCCAGCAGCGTAGCGGGGGTCGAAGGCTACACCTTC
.	.	TRBV7-2	12	TRBJ2-3	CAKGTSTDTQYF	TGTGCGAAGGGGACTAGCACAGATACGCAGTATTTT
TRBD1	.	TRBV7-9	14	TRBJ1-6	CASSPTGGNSPLHF	TGTGCCAGCAGCCCGACAGGGGGCAATTCACCCCTCCACTTT
.	.	TRBV7-6	14	TRBJ2-1	CASSEGGGDNEQFF	TGTGCCAGCAGCGAGGGGGGCGGAGATAATGAGCAGTTCTTC
.	.	TRBV3-1	15	TRBJ1-5	CASSQGMDSDQPQHF	TGTGCCAGCAGCCAAGGGATGGATAGCGATCAGCCCCAGCATTTT
.	once	TRBV7-2	13	TRBJ1-2	CASSLTRGDGYTF	TGTGCCAGCAGCTTAACGCGGGGGGACGGCTACACCTTC
.	many	TRBV5-8	15	TRBJ1-1	CASSLEGPRDTEAFF	TGTGCCAGCAGCTTGGAGGGGCCTCGTGACACTGAAGCTTTCTTT
TRBD1	.	TRBV29-1	13	TRBJ1-2	CSVWDRKRYGYTF	TGCAGCGTTTGGGACAGAAAACGGTATGGCTACACCTTC